This T cell receptor beta chain was sequenced for a study of blood T cell repertoires in COVID-19. Study-wide background: From the United States, Italy and Spain came samples of acute and convalescent COVID-19. PBMCs, B-cell-depleted T cells, or T cells were the source of the cDNA or gDNA that made up the material.

The authors' processing: Amplification from reference gene primers served as the basis for estimated nucleated cell counts. Data came from immunoSEQ multiplex PCR; TCRdb stores just in-frame clones and leaves some out. Clone size and the V and J calls come from that table; the DNA yielded D and trimming. The table records about 50,000 clones, 70% to 85% of them present only once. On this clone itself: Germline and junction disagree at one end, which may indicate a read error.

CDR1 and CDR2 from the germline V gene are MNHNY and SVGAGI (reference sequence). The CDR3 totals 13 residues. The gene calls are TRBV6-6 and TRBJ1-1; D is unclear. Sequencing was carried out using peripheral blood. The clonotype comes from a man aged 65 to 79 with active COVID-19. CDR3 region: CASSHSAYSTAFF. The CDR3 DNA follows: TGTGCCAGCAGTCACTCCGCGTATAGTACGGCTTTCTTT.